The entry that follows covers one TCR beta chain sequence. The antigen remains undetermined. The data derive from a study of shared clonotypes between healthy human individuals. Study details: Per-donor plates numbered three CD4 naive, three CD4 memory, two CD8 naive and one CD8 memory.

Germline CDR1 MDHEN, CDR2 SYDVKM. The CDR3 length is 18 residues. Trimming at V came to 3 bases and at J to 1 base, leaving 11 bases not matched to a gene. Per the authors' pipeline: Without quality scores, immunoSEQ junctional reads could not be filtered like full-length reads. Clones were read by immunoSEQ multiplex PCR, and TCRdb kept only the in-frame ones, dropping some. The DNA was the basis for D and trimming; V, J and clone size are from that table. This sample has some 2,500,000 clones; 80% to 95% occur once, and the top ten carry roughly 0.39%. Study findings and constraints: Generally, estimated richness proved larger in naive subsets than it did in memory subsets. Represented diversity (both genetic and exposure-history) was limited by the small number of donors.

The sequenced sample consisted of naive CD4+ T cells from PBMCs. Subset denoted: CD45RA+ positively selected. This clonotype was obtained from a man between 18 and 29 years old in good health. Some clones in this sample may be carry-over from other donors' samples. This chain links TRBV28 with TRBJ1-1; TRBD1 matches 10 bases. CDR3 nucleotides: TGTGCCAGCAGTTTCCCGGCGGGGGACAGGGGACGGAACACTGAAGCTTTCTTT. Protein: CASSFPAGDRGRNTEAFF.